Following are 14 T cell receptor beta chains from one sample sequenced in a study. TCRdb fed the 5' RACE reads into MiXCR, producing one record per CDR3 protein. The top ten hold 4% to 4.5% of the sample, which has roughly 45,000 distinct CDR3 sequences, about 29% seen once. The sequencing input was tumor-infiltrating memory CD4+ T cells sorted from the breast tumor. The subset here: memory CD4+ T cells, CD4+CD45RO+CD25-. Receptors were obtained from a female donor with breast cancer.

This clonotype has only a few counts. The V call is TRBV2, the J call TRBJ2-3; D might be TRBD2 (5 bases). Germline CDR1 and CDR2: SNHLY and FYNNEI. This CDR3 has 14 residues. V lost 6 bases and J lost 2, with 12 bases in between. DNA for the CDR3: TGTGCCAGCAGGCAGGCGGGCACCACAGATACGCAGTATTTT. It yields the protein CASRQAGTTDTQYF.

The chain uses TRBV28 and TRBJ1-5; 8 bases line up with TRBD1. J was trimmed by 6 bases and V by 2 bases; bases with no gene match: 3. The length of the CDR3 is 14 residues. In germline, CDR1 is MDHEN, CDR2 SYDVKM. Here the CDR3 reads CASSLGQGSQPQHF. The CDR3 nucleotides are TGTGCCAGCAGTTTAGGACAGGGCAGTCAGCCCCAGCATTTT.

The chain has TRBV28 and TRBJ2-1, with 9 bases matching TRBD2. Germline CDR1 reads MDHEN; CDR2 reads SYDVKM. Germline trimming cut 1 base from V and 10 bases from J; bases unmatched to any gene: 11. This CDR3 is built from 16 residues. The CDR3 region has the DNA TGTGCCAGCAGTTTATTAGCGGGAGCCCGAGGGTGGGAGCAGTTCTTC. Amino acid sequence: CASSLLAGARGWEQFF.

For the CDR3, the DNA is TGTGCCAGCCTACAACCCCGGGACCCCTACGAGCAGTACTTC. As protein: CASLQPRDPYEQYF. This chain uses TRBV7-9 with TRBJ2-7, with D possibly called TRBD1 or TRBD2 (5 bases each). Trimming took 8 bases from V and 2 from J, leaving 16 bases between them. This CDR3 has 14 residues. The germline V gene encodes CDR1 SEHNR and CDR2 FQNEAQ (reference sequence).

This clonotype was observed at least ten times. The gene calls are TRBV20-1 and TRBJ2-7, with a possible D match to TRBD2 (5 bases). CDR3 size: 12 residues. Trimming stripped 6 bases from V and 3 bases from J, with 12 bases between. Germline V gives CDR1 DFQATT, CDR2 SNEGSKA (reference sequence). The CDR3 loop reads CSASSEGYEQYF. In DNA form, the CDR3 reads TGCAGTGCCAGTTCAGAGGGCTACGAGCAGTACTTC.

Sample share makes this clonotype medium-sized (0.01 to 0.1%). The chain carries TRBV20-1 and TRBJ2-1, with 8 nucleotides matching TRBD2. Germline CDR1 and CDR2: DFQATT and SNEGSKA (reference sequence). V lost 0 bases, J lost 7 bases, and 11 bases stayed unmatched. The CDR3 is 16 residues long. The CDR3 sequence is CSARDHYGRAENEQFF. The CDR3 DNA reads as TGCAGTGCTAGAGATCATTACGGGAGGGCTGAGAATGAGCAGTTCTTC.

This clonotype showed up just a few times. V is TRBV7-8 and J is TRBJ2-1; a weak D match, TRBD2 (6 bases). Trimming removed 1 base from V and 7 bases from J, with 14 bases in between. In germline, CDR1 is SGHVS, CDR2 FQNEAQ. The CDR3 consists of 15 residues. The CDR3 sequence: CASSLGLGGMNEQFF. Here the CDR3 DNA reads TGTGCCAGCAGCTTAGGGCTCGGCGGGATGAATGAGCAGTTCTTC.

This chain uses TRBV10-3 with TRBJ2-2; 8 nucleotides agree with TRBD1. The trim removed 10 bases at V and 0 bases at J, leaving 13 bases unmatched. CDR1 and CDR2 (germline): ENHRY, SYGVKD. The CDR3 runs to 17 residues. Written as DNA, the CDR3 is TGTGCCACGTCCTTGTTAAAACAGGGGGCGAACACCGGGGAGCTGTTTTTT. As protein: CATSLLKQGANTGELFF.

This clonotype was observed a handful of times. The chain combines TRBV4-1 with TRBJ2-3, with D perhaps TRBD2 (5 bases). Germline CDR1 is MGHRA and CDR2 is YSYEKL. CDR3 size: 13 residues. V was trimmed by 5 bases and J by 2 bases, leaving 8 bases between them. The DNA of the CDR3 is TGCGCCAGCAGCGTGGGAGACACAGATACGCAGTATTTT. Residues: CASSVGDTDTQYF.

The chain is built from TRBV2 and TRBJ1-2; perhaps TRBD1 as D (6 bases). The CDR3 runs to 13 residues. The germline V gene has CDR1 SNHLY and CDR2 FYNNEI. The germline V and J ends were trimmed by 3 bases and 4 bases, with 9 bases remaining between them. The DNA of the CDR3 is TGTGCCAGCAGTGACCGGGGGCTCTATGGCTACACCTTC. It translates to CASSDRGLYGYTF. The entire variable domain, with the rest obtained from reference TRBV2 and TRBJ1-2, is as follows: EPEVTQTPSHQVTQMGQEVILRCVPISNHLYFYWYRQILGQKVEFLVSFYNNEISEKSEIFDDQFSVERPDGSNFTLKIRSTKLEDSAMYFCASSDRGLYGYTFGSGTRLTVV.

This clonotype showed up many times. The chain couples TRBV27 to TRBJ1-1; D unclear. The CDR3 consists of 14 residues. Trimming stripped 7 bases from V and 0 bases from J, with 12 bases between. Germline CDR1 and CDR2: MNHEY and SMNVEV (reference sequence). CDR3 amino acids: CASKSGSVNTEAFF. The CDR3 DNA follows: TGTGCCAGCAAAAGCGGGTCGGTGAACACTGAAGCTTTCTTT.

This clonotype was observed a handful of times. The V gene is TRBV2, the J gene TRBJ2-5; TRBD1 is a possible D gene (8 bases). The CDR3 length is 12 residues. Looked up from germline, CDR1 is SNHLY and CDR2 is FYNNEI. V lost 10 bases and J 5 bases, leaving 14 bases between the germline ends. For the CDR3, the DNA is TGTGCCAACAGGGGGGGGGCTGAGACCCAGTACTTC. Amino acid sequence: CANRGGAETQYF. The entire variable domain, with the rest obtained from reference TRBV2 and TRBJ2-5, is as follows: EPEVTQTPSHQVTQMGQEVILRCVPISNHLYFYWYRQILGQKVEFLVSFYNNEISEKSEIFDDQFSVERPDGSNFTLKIRSTKLEDSAMYFCANRGGAETQYFGPGTRLLVL.

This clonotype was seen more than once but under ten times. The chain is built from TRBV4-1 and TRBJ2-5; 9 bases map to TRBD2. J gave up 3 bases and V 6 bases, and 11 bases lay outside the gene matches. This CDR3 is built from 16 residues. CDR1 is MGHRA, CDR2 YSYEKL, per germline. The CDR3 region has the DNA TGCGCCAGCAGAAGAGGTAATAGACTAGCGGAAGAGACCCAGTACTTC. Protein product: CASRRGNRLAEETQYF.

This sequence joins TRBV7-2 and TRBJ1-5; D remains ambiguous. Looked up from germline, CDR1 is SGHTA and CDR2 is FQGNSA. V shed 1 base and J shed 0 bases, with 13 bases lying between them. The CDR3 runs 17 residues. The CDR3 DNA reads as TGTGCCAGCAGCTTAGTGGCAGGCCCCTATAGCAATCAGCCCCAGCATTTT. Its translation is CASSLVAGPYSNQPQHF. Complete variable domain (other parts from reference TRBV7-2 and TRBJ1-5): GAGVSQSPSNKVTEKGKDVELRCDPISGHTALYWYRQSLGQGLEFLIYFQGNSAPDKSGLPSDRFSAERTGGSVSTLTIQRTQQEDSAVYLCASSLVAGPYSNQPQHFGDGTRLSIL.